This T cell receptor (beta chain) was captured in a study of T cells in Graves' hyperthyroidism and ophthalmopathy. A word on this clonotype: Its antigen remains unidentified.

Germline lookup yields CDR1 MNHEY and CDR2 SMNVEV (reference sequence). Trimming shortened V by 1 base and J by 2 bases, and 10 bases separated the two germline ends. The CDR3 length is 15 residues. A lack of ophthalmopathy progression within 18 months defined stable Graves' hyperthyroidism. With a duration under 2 months, the hyperthyroidism was newly diagnosed in patients aged 18 to 65. Amplified TCR beta CDR3 regions derived from RNA transcripts. HTBI primers were the set used in a first-round RT-PCR of the TCR CDR3. Using its own MiXCR run on the multiplex PCR reads, TCRdb lists one record per CDR3 protein. The sample lists 450,000 to 600,000 distinct CDR3 sequences; approximately 15% were seen once. Whole-study findings and limits: Most expanded thyroid clonotypes above 0.001 recurred in blood. Prediction of ophthalmopathy progression came a median 6.5 months pre-onset.

This TCR came from a woman aged 40 to 50 with Graves' hyperthyroidism. This chain links TRBV27 with TRBJ2-3; D is ambiguous. Input material: blood. This CDR3 is CASSLYRQVTDTQYF. As DNA, the CDR3 is TGTGCCAGCAGTTTATACAGACAAGTCACAGATACGCAGTATTTT.